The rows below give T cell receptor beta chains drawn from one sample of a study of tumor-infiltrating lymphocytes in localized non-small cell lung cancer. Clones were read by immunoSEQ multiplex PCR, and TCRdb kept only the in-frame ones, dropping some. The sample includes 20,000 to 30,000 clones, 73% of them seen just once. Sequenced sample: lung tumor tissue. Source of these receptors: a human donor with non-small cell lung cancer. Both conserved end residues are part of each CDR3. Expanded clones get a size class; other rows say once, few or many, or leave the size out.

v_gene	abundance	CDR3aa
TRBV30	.	CAWTRDLTPNYGYTF
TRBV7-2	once	CASSPAGGPYEQYF
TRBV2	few	CASSESGGSYNSPLHF
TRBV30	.	CAWSVSGYEQYF
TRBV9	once	CASSVAGQGAYEQYF
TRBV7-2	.	CASSVTSGGLVAQYF
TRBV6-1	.	CASSGTQGSNNNEQFF
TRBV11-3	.	CASSLGGGGKNEQYF
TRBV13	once	CASSSKSGGAASGYTF
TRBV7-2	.	CASSLGVTEQFF
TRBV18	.	CASSPPGTGNNEQYF
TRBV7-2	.	CASSSNSGGNGSPLHF
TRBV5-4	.	CASSLGGSTHF
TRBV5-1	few	CASSLGGLANYGYTF
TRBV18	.	CASSQDRGAYEQYF
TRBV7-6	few	CASSESGRTDTQYF
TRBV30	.	CAWRTAFRENTEAFF
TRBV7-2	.	CASSLTGMNAEAFF
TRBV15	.	CATSRDHTGGGNSPLHF
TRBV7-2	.	CASSLRAHLAGGPHNEQFF
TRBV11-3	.	CASSWDAGKTEAFF
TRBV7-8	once	CASSSPEIRGGAYYEQYF
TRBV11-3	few	CASSSLGPYEQYF
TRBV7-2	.	CASSIGQGDQPQHF
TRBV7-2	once	CASSPTGHGYTF
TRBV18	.	CASSPPTGGGNTEAFF
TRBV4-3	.	CASSQDLAGGPSTDTQYF
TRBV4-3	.	CASSQDGYEQYF